This entry lists 14 T cell receptor delta chains sequenced from one sample in a study of Vδ1+ human thymocytes. Study-wide results and caveats: In the thymus, TRG and TRD repertoires looked highly polyclonal with Gaussian CDR3 lengths.

These TCRs are of unknown antigen specificity. RNA was extracted from the cells and then reverse transcribed. Multiplex PCR used pooled V-gene forward primers and a constant-region reverse primer to amplify CDR3s. TCRdb reprocessed the multiplex PCR reads using CATT. The repertoire holds 70,000 to 90,000 delta-chain clones, about 35% seen once, with roughly 0.25% in the top ten. Sequenced: Vdelta1+ gamma-delta thymocytes from the thymus. The subset is: FACS-sorted CD3+ TCRalphabeta- TCRVdelta1+ TCRVdelta2- thymocytes. The source of these receptors is a boy under two years old who had congenital heart surgery.

The chain is built from TRDV2 and TRDJ1, with D tentatively TRDD3 (5 bases). Trimming left V 3 bases short and J 2 bases short, with 45 bases between. Germline lookup yields CDR1 GEAIGNYY and CDR2 EKD. This CDR3 has 25 residues. The DNA of the CDR3 is TGTGCCTGTGACTTCTGTTTCCATCGCTTGGACACCTGGGCACCACCGACCCTCCCTACCGATAAACTCATCTTT. Its translation is CACDFCFHRLDTWAPPTLPTDKLIF.

This clone was detected a few times. This chain links TRDV1 with TRDJ1, with D maybe TRDD3 (5 bases). The germline V gene has CDR1 TSWWSYY and CDR2 QGS. The CDR3 has 17 residues. V lost 3 bases and J 0 bases, leaving 17 bases between the germline ends. CDR3 nucleotides: TGTGCTCTTGGGGAGCCAACCCTGGGACCGTACACCGATAAACTCATCTTT. Protein sequence: CALGEPTLGPYTDKLIF.

The chain joins TRDV1 to TRDJ1; D gene ambiguous. Trimming cost V 0 bases and J 6 bases, with 8 bases left between them. The CDR3 runs 13 residues. The germline V gene has CDR1 TSWWSYY and CDR2 QGS. For the CDR3, the DNA is TGTGCTCTTGGGGAACTCCGGGCCCATAAACTCATCTTT. It translates to CALGELRAHKLIF.

This clone has just a few counts. V gene TRDV2 combines with J gene TRDJ2; D unclear. V gave up 6 bases and J gave up 2 bases, with 27 bases separating them. The germline gives CDR1 GEAIGNYY, CDR2 EKD. The CDR3 has 19 residues. For the CDR3, the DNA is TGTGCCTGTCGGCCTCACCCCGGGTGGGACCCTCAATTGACAGCACAACTCTTCTTT. Protein: CACRPHPGWDPQLTAQLFF.

This clone was seen a single time. The chain joins TRDV1 to TRDJ1; 12 bases map to TRDD3. The CDR3 runs to 20 residues. Germline V CDR1 and CDR2: TSWWSYY, QGS. Unmatched junction bases numbered 18, after V lost 1 base and J lost 6 bases. The DNA of the CDR3 is TGTGCTCTTGGGGAACGTGTATCCTACCTTGTCTGGGGGATACGGAATAAACTCATCTTT. Translation: CALGERVSYLVWGIRNKLIF.

The rearrangement uses TRDV1 and TRDJ1; 8 positions match TRDD3. J gave up 0 bases and V 6 bases, and 12 bases lay outside the gene matches. The CDR3 length is 17 residues. Germline CDR1 reads TSWWSYY; CDR2 reads QGS. The CDR3 is CALGHGRWGINTDKLIF. The CDR3 DNA is TGTGCTCTTGGTCACGGGAGGTGGGGGATTAACACCGATAAACTCATCTTT.

This clone appeared a few times. The genes are TRDV1 and TRDJ1; 9 nucleotides line up with TRDD3. Germline-derived CDR1 and CDR2 are TSWWSYY and QGS. After removal of 2 bases from V and 1 base from J, the junction contained 17 bases not matched to a gene. CDR3 length: 20 amino acids. In DNA, the CDR3 is TGTGCTCTTGGGGAAGGAAATACTACCTACTGGGGGACCTGCACCGATAAACTCATCTTT. It encodes CALGEGNTTYWGTCTDKLIF.

V and J are TRDV1 and TRDJ1, with 8 positions matching TRDD2. J was trimmed by 0 bases and V by 4 bases; bases with no gene match: 22. This CDR3 spans 21 amino acids. The germline gives CDR1 TSWWSYY, CDR2 QGS. CDR3 sequence (DNA): TGTGCTCTTGGGGCCACTTCCTACTGGTTTGATACGCCCCAGAACACCGATAAACTCATCTTT. Protein: CALGATSYWFDTPQNTDKLIF.

This clone has more than one count but fewer than ten. The rearrangement links TRDV1 to TRDJ1, with 10 bases identical to TRDD3. There are 19 residues in the CDR3. J was trimmed by 6 bases and V by 4 bases; bases with no gene match: 20. Germline V gene sequence: CDR1 TSWWSYY, CDR2 QGS. The CDR3 sequence: CALGAKLNKLGDSGYKLIF. The CDR3 nucleotides are TGTGCTCTTGGGGCCAAATTGAATAAGCTGGGGGATAGCGGGTATAAACTCATCTTT.

This clone occurred a few times. This chain links TRDV1 with TRDJ1, with TRDD3 matching 11 bases. This CDR3 region has 23 residues. From germline, CDR1 is TSWWSYY and CDR2 QGS. J gave up 2 bases and V 2 bases, and 25 bases lay outside the gene matches. CDR3 sequence reads: CALGEIVLLPYTYWGIRTDKLIF. CDR3 nucleotide sequence: TGTGCTCTTGGGGAAATTGTCCTACTACCTTACACATACTGGGGGATAAGAACCGATAAACTCATCTTT.

This sequence joins TRDV2 and TRDJ1; 12 bases are shared with TRDD3. CDR1 and CDR2 from the germline V gene are GEAIGNYY and EKD. The CDR3 length is 25 residues. Trimming cost V 3 bases and J 0 bases; bases outside gene matches: 31. CDR3 DNA: TGTGCCTGTGACCCGAGAAAATTCCCGTACTGGGGGATACCTGAACCTGGATTGTACACCGATAAACTCATCTTT. Translated: CACDPRKFPYWGIPEPGLYTDKLIF.

The J gene is TRDJ1, the V gene TRDV1, with D maybe TRDD2 (6 bases). V dropped 0 bases and J dropped 0 bases, with 35 bases sitting between them. CDR1 and CDR2 (germline): TSWWSYY, QGS. This CDR3 contains 24 residues. The CDR3 region is CALGELSYRGSTVSCAQYTDKLIF. DNA of the CDR3: TGTGCTCTTGGGGAACTCTCCTACAGAGGCTCTACGGTATCGTGCGCCCAGTACACCGATAAACTCATCTTT.

V and J are TRDV1 and TRDJ1; a possible D gene is TRDD3 (9 bases). Trimming shortened V by 1 base and J by 3 bases, and 39 bases separated the two germline ends. The CDR3 has 24 amino acids. Germline CDR1 and CDR2: TSWWSYY and QGS. The CDR3 DNA is TGTGCTCTTGGGGAACGGGGCCTTCCTAATACAGGCCGGGGGATACTCCGTGAGGCCGATAAACTCATCTTT. Translating gives CALGERGLPNTGRGILREADKLIF.

The genes are TRDV1 and TRDJ1; 13 nucleotides line up with TRDD3. Germline V gene lookup returns CDR1 TSWWSYY and CDR2 QGS. This CDR3 spans 23 amino acids. The ends lost 2 bases at V and 0 bases at J; junction bases unmatched: 21. The chain's CDR3 is CALGELATPCTGGYAAYTDKLIF. The DNA of the CDR3 is TGTGCTCTTGGGGAATTGGCTACACCCTGTACTGGGGGATACGCGGCATACACCGATAAACTCATCTTT.